The rows below give T cell receptor beta chains drawn from one sample of a study of blood T cell repertoires in COVID-19. This table comes from immunoSEQ multiplex PCR, and its TCRdb copy is limited to in-frame clones, with some not included. The profile covers around 290,000 clones, with roughly 89% appearing a single time and about 1.8% taken by the ten largest. Material for sequencing was PBMCs or T cells enriched from blood (not recorded which). All receptors come from a woman aged 40-49 years who had recovered from COVID-19. Each CDR3 is given with its conserved first and last residue. Fields, in order: V gene, J gene, CDR3 protein.

>TRBV6-5|TRBJ2-1
CASSSRTSGRNEQFF
>TRBV25-1|TRBJ1-1
CASSDSAGGVVTEAFF
>TRBV29-1|TRBJ2-1
CSVGGGGVIGSYNEQFF
>TRBV2|TRBJ1-2
CASSEARYYGYTF
>TRBV18|TRBJ1-6
CASSPTGGNSPLHF
>TRBV5-1|TRBJ2-1
CASSPAGRGGSYNEQFF
>TRBV5-6|TRBJ1-2
CASSPGAGGFGYTF
>TRBV3-1/TRBV3-2|TRBJ2-7
CASSLHSYEQYF
>TRBV2|TRBJ2-2
CASSEGLQTGELFF
>TRBV21-1|TRBJ1-3
CASSKEQVYF
>TRBV5-6|TRBJ2-1
CASSFLGPGIGQLF